Listed here is a single T cell receptor beta chain. Its antigen remains unidentified. The CDR3 extends over 15 amino acids. The germline gives CDR1 SGHDT, CDR2 YYEEEE. Trimming pared 1 base from V and 2 bases from J, leaving 10 bases between. This record belongs to a study of T cell responses to AZD1222 COVID-19 vaccine. Points from the study as a whole: As reported, nearly half of all spike-specific TCRs target variant regions that are unmutated. Dominant CD4 TCR responses targeted spike regions 160-218 and 743-854.

The method was immunoSEQ multiplex PCR; TCRdb's version includes in-frame clones alone and lacks a portion of them. The table shows around 100,000 clones, with roughly 89% occurring only once. This chain links TRBV5-6 with TRBJ1-5, with a tentative D call TRBD1 (5 bases). The sequence derives from an adult in good health. The input for sequencing was peripheral blood, taken on day 0 of AZD1222 vaccination. The CDR3: CASSLWGEGNQPQHF. In DNA, the CDR3 is TGTGCCAGCAGCTTGTGGGGGGAGGGCAATCAGCCCCAGCATTTT.